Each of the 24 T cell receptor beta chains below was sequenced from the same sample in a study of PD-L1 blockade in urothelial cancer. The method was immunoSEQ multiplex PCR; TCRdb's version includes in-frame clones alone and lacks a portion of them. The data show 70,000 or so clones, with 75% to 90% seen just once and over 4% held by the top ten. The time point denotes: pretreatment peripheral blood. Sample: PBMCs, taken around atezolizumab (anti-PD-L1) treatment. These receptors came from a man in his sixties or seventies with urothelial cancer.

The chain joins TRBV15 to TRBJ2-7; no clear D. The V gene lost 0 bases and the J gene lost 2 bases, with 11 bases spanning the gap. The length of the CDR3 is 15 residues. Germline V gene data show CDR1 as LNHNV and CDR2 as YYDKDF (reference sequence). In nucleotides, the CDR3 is TGTGCCACCAGCAGAGATGCGGCTATTCCCTACGAGCAGTACTTC. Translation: CATSRDAAIPYEQYF.

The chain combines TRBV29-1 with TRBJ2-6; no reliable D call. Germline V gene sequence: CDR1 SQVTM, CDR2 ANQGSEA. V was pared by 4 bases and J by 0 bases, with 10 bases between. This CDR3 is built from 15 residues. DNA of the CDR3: TGCAGCGTTGTTGGCACAATCTCTGGGGCCAACGTCCTGACTTTC. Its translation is CSVVGTISGANVLTF.

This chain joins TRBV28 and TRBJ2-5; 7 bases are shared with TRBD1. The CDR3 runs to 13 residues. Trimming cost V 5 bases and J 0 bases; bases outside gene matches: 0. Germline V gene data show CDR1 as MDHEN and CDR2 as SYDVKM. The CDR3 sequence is CASSDRDQETQYF. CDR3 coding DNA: TGTGCCAGCAGTGACAGGGACCAAGAGACCCAGTACTTC.

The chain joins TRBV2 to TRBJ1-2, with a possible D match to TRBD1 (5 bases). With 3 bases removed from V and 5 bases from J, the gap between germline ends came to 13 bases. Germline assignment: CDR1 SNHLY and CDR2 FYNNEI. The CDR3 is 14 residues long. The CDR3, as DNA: TGTGCCAGCAGTGAGGCGTCCAGGGCGTATGGCTACACCTTC. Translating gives CASSEASRAYGYTF. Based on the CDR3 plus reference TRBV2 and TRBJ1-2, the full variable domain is EPEVTQTPSHQVTQMGQEVILRCVPISNHLYFYWYRQILGQKVEFLVSFYNNEISEKSEIFDDQFSVERPDGSNFTLKIRSTKLEDSAMYFCASSEASRAYGYTFGSGTRLTVV.

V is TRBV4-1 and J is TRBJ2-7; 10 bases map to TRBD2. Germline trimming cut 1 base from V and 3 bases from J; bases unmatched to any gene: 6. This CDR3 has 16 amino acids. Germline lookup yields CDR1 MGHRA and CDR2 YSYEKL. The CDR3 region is CASSQAPAGGGYEQYF. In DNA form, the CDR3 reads TGCGCCAGCAGCCAAGCCCCAGCGGGAGGGGGCTACGAGCAGTACTTC.

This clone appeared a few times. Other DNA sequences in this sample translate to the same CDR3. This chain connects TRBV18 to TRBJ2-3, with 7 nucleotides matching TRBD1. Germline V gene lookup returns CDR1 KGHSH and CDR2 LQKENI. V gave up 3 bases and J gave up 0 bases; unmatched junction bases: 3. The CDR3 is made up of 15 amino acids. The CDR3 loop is CASSPTGASTDTQYF. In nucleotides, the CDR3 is TGTGCCAGCTCACCCACAGGGGCTAGCACAGATACGCAGTATTTT. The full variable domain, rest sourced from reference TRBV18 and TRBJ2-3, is NAGVMQNPRHLVRRRGQEARLRCSPMKGHSHVYWYRQLPEEGLKFMVYLQKENIIDESGMPKERFSAEFPKEGPSILRIQQVVRGDSAAYFCASSPTGASTDTQYFGPGTRLTVL.

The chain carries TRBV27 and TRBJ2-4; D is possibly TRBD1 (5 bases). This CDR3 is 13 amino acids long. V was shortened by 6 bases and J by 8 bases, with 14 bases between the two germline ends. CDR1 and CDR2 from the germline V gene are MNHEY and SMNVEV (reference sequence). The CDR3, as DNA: TGTGCCAGCAGCCGGCAGGGCGCGGACATTCAGTACTTC. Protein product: CASSRQGADIQYF.

CDR3 sequence: CAISGKGRPEAFF. Here the CDR3 DNA reads TGTGCCATCAGTGGGAAGGGGAGGCCTGAAGCTTTCTTT. The chain recombines TRBV10-3 with TRBJ1-1; maybe TRBD1 (5 bases). Germline loops: CDR1 ENHRY, CDR2 SYGVKD. This CDR3 is built from 13 residues. V was pared by 4 bases and J by 6 bases, with 12 bases between.

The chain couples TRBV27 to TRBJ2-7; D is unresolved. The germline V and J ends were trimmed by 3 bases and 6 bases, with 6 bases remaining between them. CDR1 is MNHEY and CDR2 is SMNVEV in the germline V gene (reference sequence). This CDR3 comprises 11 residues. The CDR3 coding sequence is TGTGCCAGCAGTTTTTCGGGCGAGCAGTACTTC. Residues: CASSFSGEQYF.

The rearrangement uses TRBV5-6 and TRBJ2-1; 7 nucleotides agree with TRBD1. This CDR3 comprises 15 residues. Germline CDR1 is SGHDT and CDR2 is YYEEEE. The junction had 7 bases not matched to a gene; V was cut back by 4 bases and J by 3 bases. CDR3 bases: TGTGCCAGCAGCCGGGACAGCCACAGCTACAATGAGCAGTTCTTC. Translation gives CASSRDSHSYNEQFF.

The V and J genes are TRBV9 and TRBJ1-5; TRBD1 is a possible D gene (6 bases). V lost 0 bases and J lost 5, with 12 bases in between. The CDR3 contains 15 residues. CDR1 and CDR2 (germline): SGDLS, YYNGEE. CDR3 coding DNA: TGTGCCAGCAGCGTAGGGGCACAGGGTGATCAGCCCCAGCATTTT. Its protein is CASSVGAQGDQPQHF.

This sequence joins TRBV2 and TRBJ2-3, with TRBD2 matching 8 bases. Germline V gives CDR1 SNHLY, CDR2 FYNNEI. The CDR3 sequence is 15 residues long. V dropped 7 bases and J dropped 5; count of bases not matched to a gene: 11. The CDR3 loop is CASKHTAGVGDTQYF. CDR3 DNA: TGTGCCAGCAAGCACACAGCGGGAGTGGGAGATACGCAGTATTTT.

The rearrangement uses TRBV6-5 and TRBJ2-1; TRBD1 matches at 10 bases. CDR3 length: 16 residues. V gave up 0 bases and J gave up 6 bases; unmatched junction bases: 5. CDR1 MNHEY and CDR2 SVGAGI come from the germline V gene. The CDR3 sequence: CASSYSPGQGPNEQFF. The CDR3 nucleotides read TGTGCCAGCAGTTACTCTCCGGGACAGGGGCCCAATGAGCAGTTCTTC.

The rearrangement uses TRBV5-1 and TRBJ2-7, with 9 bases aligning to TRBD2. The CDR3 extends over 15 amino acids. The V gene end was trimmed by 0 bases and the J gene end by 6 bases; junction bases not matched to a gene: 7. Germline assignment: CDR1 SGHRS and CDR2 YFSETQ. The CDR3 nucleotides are TGCGCCAGCAGCTTGGTCGCGGGAGGGAGTGGCGAGCAGTACTTC. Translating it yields CASSLVAGGSGEQYF.

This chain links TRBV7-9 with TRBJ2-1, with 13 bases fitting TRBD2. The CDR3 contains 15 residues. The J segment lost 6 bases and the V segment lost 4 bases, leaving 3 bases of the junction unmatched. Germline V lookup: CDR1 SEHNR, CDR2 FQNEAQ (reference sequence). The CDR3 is CASSSTSGRANEQFF. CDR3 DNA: TGTGCCAGCAGCTCAACTAGCGGGAGGGCCAATGAGCAGTTCTTC.

CDR3 amino acids: CASSLEGQVLEQYF. In nucleotides, the CDR3 is TGTGCCAGCAGCTTGGAGGGACAGGTTTTAGAGCAGTACTTC. The genes are TRBV5-5 and TRBJ2-7; 8 bases agree with TRBD1. The germline V gene has CDR1 SGHKS and CDR2 YYEKEE (reference sequence). Unmatched junction bases numbered 6, after V lost 0 bases and J lost 7 bases. The CDR3 length is 14 residues.

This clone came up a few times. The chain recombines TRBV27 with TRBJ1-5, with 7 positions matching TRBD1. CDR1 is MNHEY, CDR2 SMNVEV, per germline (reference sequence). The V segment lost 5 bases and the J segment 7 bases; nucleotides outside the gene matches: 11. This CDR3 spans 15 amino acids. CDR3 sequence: CASSPTGWRGQPQHF. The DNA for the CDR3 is TGTGCCAGCAGTCCGACAGGGTGGAGGGGACAGCCCCAGCATTTT.

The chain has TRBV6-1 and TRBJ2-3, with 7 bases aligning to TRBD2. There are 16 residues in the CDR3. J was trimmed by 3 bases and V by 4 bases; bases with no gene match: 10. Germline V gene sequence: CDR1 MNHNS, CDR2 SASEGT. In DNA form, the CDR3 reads TGTGCCAGCAGTGTTGTAGCGGGCTCGGGTACAGATACGCAGTATTTT. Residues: CASSVVAGSGTDTQYF.

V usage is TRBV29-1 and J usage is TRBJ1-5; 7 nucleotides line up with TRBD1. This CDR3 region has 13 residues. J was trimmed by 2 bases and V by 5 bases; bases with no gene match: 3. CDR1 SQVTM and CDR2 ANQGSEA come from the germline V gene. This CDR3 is CSVQGVGNQPQHF. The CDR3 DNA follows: TGCAGCGTTCAGGGGGTTGGCAATCAGCCCCAGCATTTT.

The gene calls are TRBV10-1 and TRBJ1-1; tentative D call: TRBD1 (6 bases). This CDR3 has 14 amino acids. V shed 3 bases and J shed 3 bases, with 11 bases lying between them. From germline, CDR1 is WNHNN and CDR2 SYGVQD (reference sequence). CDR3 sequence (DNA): TGCGCCAGCAGTGATGGGGCAGGGGACACTGAAGCTTTCTTT. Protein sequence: CASSDGAGDTEAFF.

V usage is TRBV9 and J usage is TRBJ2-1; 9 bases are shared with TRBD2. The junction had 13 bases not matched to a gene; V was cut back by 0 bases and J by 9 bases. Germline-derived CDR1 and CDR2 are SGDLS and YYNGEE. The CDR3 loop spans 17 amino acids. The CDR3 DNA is TGTGCCAGCAGCGTAGCGGTGACTAGCGGACCCCGGGGTGAGCAGTTCTTC. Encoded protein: CASSVAVTSGPRGEQFF.

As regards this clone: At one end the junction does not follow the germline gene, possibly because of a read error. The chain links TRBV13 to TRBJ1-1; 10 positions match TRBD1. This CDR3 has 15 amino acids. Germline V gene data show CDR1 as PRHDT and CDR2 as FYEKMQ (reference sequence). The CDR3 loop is CASSLGTGENTEAFF. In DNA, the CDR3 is TGTGCCAGCAGCCTAGGGACAGGGGAGAACACTGAAGCTTTCTTT.

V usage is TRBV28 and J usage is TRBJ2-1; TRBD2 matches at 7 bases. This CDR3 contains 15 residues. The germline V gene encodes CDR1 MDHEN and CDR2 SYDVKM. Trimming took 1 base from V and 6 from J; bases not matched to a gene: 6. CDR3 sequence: CASSLSPLAANEQFF. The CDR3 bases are TGTGCCAGCAGTTTATCCCCCCTAGCGGCCAATGAGCAGTTCTTC.

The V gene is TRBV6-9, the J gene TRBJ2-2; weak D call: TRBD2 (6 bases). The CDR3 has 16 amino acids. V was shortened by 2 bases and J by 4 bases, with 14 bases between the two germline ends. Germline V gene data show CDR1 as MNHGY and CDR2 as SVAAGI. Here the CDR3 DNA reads TGTGCCAGCAGTTATCGCCGGGACTCCCCCACCGGGGAGCTGTTTTTT. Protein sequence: CASSYRRDSPTGELFF.